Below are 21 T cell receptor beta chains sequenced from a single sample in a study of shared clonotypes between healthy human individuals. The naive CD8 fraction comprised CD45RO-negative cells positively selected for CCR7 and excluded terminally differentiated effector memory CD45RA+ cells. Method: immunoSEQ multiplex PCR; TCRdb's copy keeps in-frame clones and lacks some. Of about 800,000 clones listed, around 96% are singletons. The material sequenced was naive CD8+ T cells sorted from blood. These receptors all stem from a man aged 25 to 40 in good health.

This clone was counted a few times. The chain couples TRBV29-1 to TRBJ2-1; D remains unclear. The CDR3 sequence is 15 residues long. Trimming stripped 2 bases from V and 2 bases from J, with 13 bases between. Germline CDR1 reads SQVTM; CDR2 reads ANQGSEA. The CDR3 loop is CSVETNGRTYNEQFF. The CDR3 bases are TGCAGCGTTGAAACGAATGGCAGAACCTACAATGAGCAGTTCTTC.

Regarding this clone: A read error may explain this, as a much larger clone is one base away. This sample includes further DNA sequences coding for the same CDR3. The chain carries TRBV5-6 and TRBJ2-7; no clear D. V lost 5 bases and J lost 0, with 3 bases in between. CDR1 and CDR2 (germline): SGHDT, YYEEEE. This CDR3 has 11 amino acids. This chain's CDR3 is CASSYSYEQYF. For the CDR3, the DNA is TGTGCCAGCAGTTACTCCTACGAGCAGTACTTC.

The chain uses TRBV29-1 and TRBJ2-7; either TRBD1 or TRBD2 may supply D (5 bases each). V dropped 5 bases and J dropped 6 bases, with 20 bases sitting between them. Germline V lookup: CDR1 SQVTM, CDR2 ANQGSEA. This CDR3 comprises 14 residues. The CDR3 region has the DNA TGCAGCGTTCGACGGGACGGACGGTTGAGCGAGCAGTACTTC. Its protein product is CSVRRDGRLSEQYF.

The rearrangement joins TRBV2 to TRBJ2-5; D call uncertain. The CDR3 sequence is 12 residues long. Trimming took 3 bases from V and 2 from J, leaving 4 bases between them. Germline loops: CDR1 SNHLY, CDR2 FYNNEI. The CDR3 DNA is TGTGCCAGCAGTGACACTCAAGAGACCCAGTACTTC. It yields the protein CASSDTQETQYF. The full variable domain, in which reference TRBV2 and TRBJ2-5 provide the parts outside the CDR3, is EPEVTQTPSHQVTQMGQEVILRCVPISNHLYFYWYRQILGQKVEFLVSFYNNEISEKSEIFDDQFSVERPDGSNFTLKIRSTKLEDSAMYFCASSDTQETQYFGPGTRLLVL.

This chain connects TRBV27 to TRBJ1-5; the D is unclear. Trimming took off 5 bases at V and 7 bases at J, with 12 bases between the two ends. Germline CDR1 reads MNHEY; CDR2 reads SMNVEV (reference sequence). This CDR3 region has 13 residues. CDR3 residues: CASSPPGRQPQHF. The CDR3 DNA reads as TGTGCCAGCAGTCCCCCCGGACGGCAGCCCCAGCATTTT.

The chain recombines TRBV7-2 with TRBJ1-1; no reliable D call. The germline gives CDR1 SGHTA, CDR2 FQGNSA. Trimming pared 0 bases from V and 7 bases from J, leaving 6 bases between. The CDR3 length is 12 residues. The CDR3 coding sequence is TGTGCCAGCAGCTTAGCTGGCGTTGAAGCTTTCTTT. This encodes CASSLAGVEAFF.

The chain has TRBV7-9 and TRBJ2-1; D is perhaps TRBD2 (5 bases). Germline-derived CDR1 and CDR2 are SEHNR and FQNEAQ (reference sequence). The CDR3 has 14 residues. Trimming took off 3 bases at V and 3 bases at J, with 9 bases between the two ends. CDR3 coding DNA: TGTGCCAGCAGCTTGGCGGGCGACTACAATGAGCAGTTCTTC. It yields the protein CASSLAGDYNEQFF.

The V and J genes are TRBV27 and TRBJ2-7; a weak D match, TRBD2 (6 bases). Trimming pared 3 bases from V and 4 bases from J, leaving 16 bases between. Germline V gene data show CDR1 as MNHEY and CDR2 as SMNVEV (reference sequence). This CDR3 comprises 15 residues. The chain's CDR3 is CASSLAEGLRYEQYF. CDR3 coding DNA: TGTGCCAGCAGTTTGGCTGAGGGACTGCGTTACGAGCAGTACTTC.

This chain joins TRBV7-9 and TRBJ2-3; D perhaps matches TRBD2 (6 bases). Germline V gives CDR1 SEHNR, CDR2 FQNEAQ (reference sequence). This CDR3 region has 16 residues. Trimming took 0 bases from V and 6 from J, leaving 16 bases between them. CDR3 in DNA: TGTGCCAGCAGCTTAGCGGGAGGCCACATAAGGGATACGCAGTATTTT. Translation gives CASSLAGGHIRDTQYF.

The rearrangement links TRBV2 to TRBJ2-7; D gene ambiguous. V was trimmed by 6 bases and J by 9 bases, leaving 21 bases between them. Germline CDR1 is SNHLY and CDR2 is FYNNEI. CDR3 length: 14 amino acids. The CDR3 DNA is TGTGCCAGCAGAGATTACCAAGCCGGGCCCCCGCAGTACTTC. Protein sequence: CASRDYQAGPPQYF.

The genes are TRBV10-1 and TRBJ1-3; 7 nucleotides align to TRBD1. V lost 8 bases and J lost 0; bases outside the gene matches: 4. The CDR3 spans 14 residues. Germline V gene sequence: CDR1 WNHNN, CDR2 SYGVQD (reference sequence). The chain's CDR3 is CASGDSRSGNTIYF. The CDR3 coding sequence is TGCGCCAGCGGGGACAGTCGCTCTGGAAACACCATATATTTT.

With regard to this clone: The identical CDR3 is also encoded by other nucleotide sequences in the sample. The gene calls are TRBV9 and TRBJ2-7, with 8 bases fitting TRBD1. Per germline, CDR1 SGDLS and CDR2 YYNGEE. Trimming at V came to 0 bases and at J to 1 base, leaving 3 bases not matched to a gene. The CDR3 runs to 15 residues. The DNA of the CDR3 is TGTGCCAGCAGCGTAGGCCAGGGGGCGTCCTACGAGCAGTACTTC. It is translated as CASSVGQGASYEQYF.

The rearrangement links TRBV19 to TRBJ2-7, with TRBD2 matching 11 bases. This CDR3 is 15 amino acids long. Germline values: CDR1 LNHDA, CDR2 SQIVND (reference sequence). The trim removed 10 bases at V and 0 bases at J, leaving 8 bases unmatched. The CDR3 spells CATTSTSGSSYEQYF. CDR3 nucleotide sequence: TGTGCCACCACCTCCACTAGCGGGAGCTCCTACGAGCAGTACTTC.

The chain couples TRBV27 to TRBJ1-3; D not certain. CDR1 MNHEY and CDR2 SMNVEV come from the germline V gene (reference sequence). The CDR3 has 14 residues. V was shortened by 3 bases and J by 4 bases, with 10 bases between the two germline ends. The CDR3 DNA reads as TGTGCCAGCAGTTTCCGGCCTGCAGGAAACACCATATATTTT. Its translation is CASSFRPAGNTIYF.

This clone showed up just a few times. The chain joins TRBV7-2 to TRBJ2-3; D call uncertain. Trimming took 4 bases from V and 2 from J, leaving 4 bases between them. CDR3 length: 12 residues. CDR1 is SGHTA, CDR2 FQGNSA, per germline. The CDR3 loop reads CASSSVTDTQYF. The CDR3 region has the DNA TGTGCCAGCAGCTCCGTCACAGATACGCAGTATTTT.

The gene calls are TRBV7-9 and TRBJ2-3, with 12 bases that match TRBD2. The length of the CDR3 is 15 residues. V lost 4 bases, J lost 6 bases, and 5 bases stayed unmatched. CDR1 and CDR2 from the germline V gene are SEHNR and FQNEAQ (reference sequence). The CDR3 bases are TGTGCCAGCAGCTGGACTAGCGGGATTTCTGATACGCAGTATTTT. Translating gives CASSWTSGISDTQYF.

CDR3 amino acids: CASSPPGQRSTEAFF. CDR3 in DNA: TGTGCCAGCAGCCCGCCGGGACAGAGAAGCACTGAAGCTTTCTTT. The V call is TRBV7-9, the J call TRBJ1-1; TRBD1 aligns across 7 bases. Germline loops: CDR1 SEHNR, CDR2 FQNEAQ (reference sequence). CDR3 length: 15 residues. The trim removed 5 bases at V and 4 bases at J, leaving 10 bases unmatched.

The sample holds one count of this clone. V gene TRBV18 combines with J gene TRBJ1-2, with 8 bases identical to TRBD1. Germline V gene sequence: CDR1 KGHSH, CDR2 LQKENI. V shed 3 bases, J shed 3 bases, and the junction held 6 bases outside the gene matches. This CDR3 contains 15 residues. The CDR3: CASSPTGGNDYGYTF. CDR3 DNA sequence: TGTGCCAGCTCACCTACAGGGGGTAATGACTATGGCTACACCTTC. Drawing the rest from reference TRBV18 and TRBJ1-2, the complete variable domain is NAGVMQNPRHLVRRRGQEARLRCSPMKGHSHVYWYRQLPEEGLKFMVYLQKENIIDESGMPKERFSAEFPKEGPSILRIQQVVRGDSAAYFCASSPTGGNDYGYTFGSGTRLTVV.

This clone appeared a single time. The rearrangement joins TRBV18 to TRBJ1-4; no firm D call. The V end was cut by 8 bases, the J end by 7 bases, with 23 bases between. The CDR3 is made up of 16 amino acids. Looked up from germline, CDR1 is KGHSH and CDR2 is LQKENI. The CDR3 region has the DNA TGTGCCAGCCAACGAGAAACGGCTTTCGCGGGTGAAAAACTGTTTTTT. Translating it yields CASQRETAFAGEKLFF.

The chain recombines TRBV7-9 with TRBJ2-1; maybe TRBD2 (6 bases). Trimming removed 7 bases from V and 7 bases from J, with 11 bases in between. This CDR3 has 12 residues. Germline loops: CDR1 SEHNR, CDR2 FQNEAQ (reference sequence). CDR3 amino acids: CASISSGNEQFF. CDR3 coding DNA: TGTGCCAGCATCTCCAGCGGGAATGAGCAGTTCTTC.

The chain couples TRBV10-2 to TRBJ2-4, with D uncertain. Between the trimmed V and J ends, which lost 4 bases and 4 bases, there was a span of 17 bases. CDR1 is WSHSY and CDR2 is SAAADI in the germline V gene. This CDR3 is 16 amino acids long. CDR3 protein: CASSGVKVTLKNIQYF. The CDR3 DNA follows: TGCGCCAGCAGTGGAGTGAAAGTGACACTAAAAAACATTCAGTACTTC.